This TCR beta chain was documented in a study of somatic mutations in cytotoxic T cells in rheumatoid arthritis. Study at large: Patient blood, which was peripheral blood collected as 30 ml EDTA, was drawn right after diagnosis and before any treatment started. General study findings and limits: A rise in CD8+ clonality with age was seen in rheumatoid arthritis patients but not in healthy controls. The study found that the largest CD8+ clone exceeded 20% of CD8+ cells in about an eighth of the 65 patients.

Positive selection using magnetic beads isolated the CD4+ and CD8+ cells (purity was checked by flow cytometry). Regarding this clone: The antigen remains undetermined.

TCRdb keeps only in-frame clones here, not all; method: immunoSEQ multiplex PCR. The table lists fewer than 40,000 clones, approximately 78% of them singletons. This TCR was recovered from an adult with rheumatoid arthritis. Sequenced input: CD8+ T cells sorted from blood.

DNA for the CDR3: TGTGCCAGCAGCTTACGGACTAGCGGATACAATGAGCAGTTCTTC. Protein: CASSLRTSGYNEQFF. The rearrangement links TRBV7-8 to TRBJ2-1, with 10 bases identical to TRBD2. The CDR3 consists of 15 residues. Germline CDR1 is SGHVS and CDR2 is FQNEAQ. After removal of 2 bases from V and 4 bases from J, the junction contained 2 bases not matched to a gene.